This TCR beta chain was retrieved from a study of early T cells in non-severe SARS-CoV-2 infection. Many counts were recorded for this clonotype. Its antigen is as yet unknown. Broader study findings: CD4 and private specificities were missed by VDJdb matching, which favored anti-spike CD8 responses.

TCRdb used MiXCR to reprocess the 5' RACE reads, holding one entry per CDR3 protein. This sample has over 45,000 distinct CDR3 sequences, with 5.5% to 8.5% found just once. Deletions cut 4 bases from V and 2 bases from J, with 14 bases between. Germline V lookup: CDR1 SGHNT, CDR2 YYREEE (reference sequence). CDR3 size: 15 residues. This chain joins TRBV5-4 and TRBJ2-3, with D maybe TRBD2 (5 bases). This sequence was found in an adult who was a healthcare worker with PCR-confirmed SARS-CoV-2 infection or an uninfected control (not recorded which). The sequencing here drew on whole blood, taken at baseline. CDR3 bases: TGTGCCAGCAGCCTGGACTTTTATACCACAGATACGCAGTATTTT. This encodes CASSLDFYTTDTQYF.